This T cell receptor beta chain was captured in a study of shared clonotypes between healthy human individuals. Study as a whole: For every donor, three CD4 naive, three CD4 memory, two CD8 naive and one CD8 memory plates were used. Points from the study as a whole: Rarefaction curves obtained for sorted subsets showed sequencing incomplete despite large depth. The researchers took only blood, and tissue repertoires probably look different.

Trimming cost V 6 bases and J 7 bases; bases outside gene matches: 6. The CDR3 covers 13 residues. The V gene's germline CDR1 is SQVTM and CDR2 ANQGSEA. Remarks on this clone: What it binds is unknown.

Generated by immunoSEQ multiplex PCR, the TCRdb table keeps only in-frame clones and is missing some. This table has over 1.5 million clones, around 98% appearing once. The receptor was derived from a man aged 25-45 years in good health. The chain combines TRBV29-1 with TRBJ2-5, with 12 bases fitting TRBD1. Material: naive CD4+ T cells sorted from blood. As to subset: CD45RA+ positively selected. CDR3 bases: TGCAGCGTCCGGGACAGGGGGCACGGGACCCAGTACTTC. Translation: CSVRDRGHGTQYF.